The 12 T cell receptor beta chains below all came from one sample that was sequenced in a study of CD8 T cells in ankylosing spondylitis. TCRdb processed the 5' RACE reads anew with MiXCR; each CDR3 protein has one entry. This table has around 150,000 distinct CDR3 sequences, around two fifths appearing once. Sample: synovial fluid, either unsorted or a sorted T cell fraction (not recorded which). These receptor sequences come from a male donor with ankylosing spondylitis.

This clonotype came up a few times. The chain joins TRBV20-1 to TRBJ1-1; D is ambiguous. Trimming shortened V by 0 bases and J by 6 bases, and 11 bases separated the two germline ends. There are 13 residues in the CDR3. Germline assignment: CDR1 DFQATT and CDR2 SNEGSKA (reference sequence). This chain's CDR3 is CSAREGRRSEAFF. The DNA of the CDR3 is TGCAGTGCTAGAGAGGGCAGGAGATCTGAAGCTTTCTTT.

This clonotype came up a few times. The J gene is TRBJ1-5, the V gene TRBV10-3, with a tentative D call TRBD1 (5 bases). Germline V gives CDR1 ENHRY, CDR2 SYGVKD. The CDR3 covers 13 residues. Trimming cost V 11 bases and J 2 bases, with 13 bases left between them. CDR3 coding DNA: TGTGCCTCGGGGGGTTTTCGCAATCAGCCCCAGCATTTT. Its protein is CASGGFRNQPQHF.

V usage is TRBV6-4 and J usage is TRBJ1-1; no definite D call. V was clipped by 3 bases and J by 7 bases, with 15 bases between them. The CDR3 sequence is 14 residues long. Germline V gene lookup returns CDR1 MRHNA and CDR2 SNTAGT. The CDR3 here is CASSERGDSGEAFF. CDR3 DNA: TGTGCCAGCAGTGAACGCGGAGATAGTGGTGAAGCTTTCTTT.

This clonotype was seen a handful of times. V usage is TRBV29-1 and J usage is TRBJ2-3; either TRBD1 or TRBD2 may fit D (5 bases each). The V and J ends lost 3 bases and 1 base respectively, with 17 bases between them. The CDR3 totals 16 residues. Germline assignment: CDR1 SQVTM and CDR2 ANQGSEA. DNA of the CDR3: TGCAGCGTTGACGAAAGTGGGACCTGGGGCACAGATACGCAGTATTTT. Its translation: CSVDESGTWGTDTQYF.

CDR3 sequence (DNA): TGTGCCAGCAGTGTGTTTAGCGGGAGGTTGGGAGATACGCAGTATTTT. Residues: CASSVFSGRLGDTQYF. The genes are TRBV2 and TRBJ2-3, with TRBD2 identical over 10 bases. V lost 4 bases and J lost 5; bases outside the gene matches: 9. Germline CDR1 is SNHLY and CDR2 is FYNNEI. CDR3 size: 16 residues.

The CDR3 protein is CASRLPGASMNTEAFF. The CDR3 bases are TGTGCCAGCAGACTCCCGGGCGCCTCTATGAACACTGAAGCTTTCTTT. The chain recombines TRBV6-2 or TRBV6-3 with TRBJ1-1; no firm D call. Germline lookup yields CDR1 MNHEY and CDR2 SVGEGT. The CDR3 spans 16 residues. V was clipped by 6 bases and J by 0 bases, with 17 bases between them.

This clonotype was detected only a few times. The chain links TRBV9 to TRBJ2-3; 7 positions agree with TRBD1. Per germline, CDR1 SGDLS and CDR2 YYNGEE. This CDR3 region has 12 residues. The J segment lost 7 bases and the V segment lost 3 bases, leaving 2 bases of the junction unmatched. The CDR3 DNA sequence: TGTGCCAGCAGCGCGGGACAGAATACGCAGTATTTT. Protein sequence: CASSAGQNTQYF.

By sample fraction, this clonotype is medium-sized. The gene calls are TRBV7-9 and TRBJ2-2; weak D call: TRBD1 (6 bases). The V gene lost 9 bases and the J gene lost 0 bases, with 8 bases spanning the gap. The CDR3 spans 13 residues. The V gene's germline CDR1 is SEHNR and CDR2 FQNEAQ (reference sequence). The CDR3 loop is CASTGTNTGELFF. In DNA form, the CDR3 reads TGTGCCAGTACAGGGACGAACACCGGGGAGCTGTTTTTT.

The J gene is TRBJ1-1, the V gene TRBV4-2; 7 bases match TRBD1. V was pared by 6 bases and J by 0 bases, with 7 bases of the junction left unmatched. Germline lookup yields CDR1 LGHNA and CDR2 YNFKEQ. This CDR3 region has 15 residues. This CDR3 is CASRWDRTMNTEAFF. The CDR3 region has the DNA TGTGCCAGCAGGTGGGACAGAACCATGAACACTGAAGCTTTCTTT.

This clonotype was seen many times. The chain employs TRBV11-2 and TRBJ2-1, with 9 bases matching TRBD2. This CDR3 region has 15 residues. V was pared by 7 bases and J by 9 bases, with 13 bases of the junction left unmatched. Per the germline V gene, CDR1 is SGHAT and CDR2 is FQNNGV. Here the CDR3 reads CASNPGGTSRSEQFF. The CDR3 nucleotides read TGTGCCAGCAACCCTGGGGGGACTAGCCGCAGTGAGCAGTTCTTC.

This chain connects TRBV15 to TRBJ2-5; TRBD2 matches at 13 bases. Germline V CDR1 and CDR2: LNHNV, YYDKDF (reference sequence). The junction had 5 bases not matched to a gene; V was cut back by 5 bases and J by 5 bases. The CDR3 is made up of 15 amino acids. CDR3 in DNA: TGTGCCACCAGCGGCATGACTAGCGGGAGGGAGACCCAGTACTTC. As protein: CATSGMTSGRETQYF.

This clonotype has more than one count but fewer than ten. The chain is built from TRBV2 and TRBJ2-1; D tentatively fits TRBD1 or TRBD2 (5 bases each). V lost 0 bases to trimming and J lost 2 bases, with 14 bases between them. CDR1 and CDR2 from the germline V gene are SNHLY and FYNNEI. There are 17 residues in the CDR3. The CDR3 DNA follows: TGTGCCAGCAGTGAAGCTTCGAGGTGGGACCCCTACAATGAGCAGTTCTTC. It codes for CASSEASRWDPYNEQFF.